This passage covers 18 T cell receptor beta chains from one sample sequenced in a study of T cells in Graves' hyperthyroidism and ophthalmopathy. Amplified TCR beta CDR3 regions came from RNA transcripts. The HTBI primer set served for first-round RT-PCR of the TCR CDR3. TCRdb re-called the multiplex PCR reads through MiXCR, storing one row per CDR3 protein. The sample includes 600,000 or so distinct CDR3 sequences, just over 45% seen only once; the top ten take roughly 8.2%. The sequenced sample was peripheral blood or thyroid tissue (not recorded which). These receptors came from a woman aged 18-29 years with Graves' hyperthyroidism.

This clonotype showed up many times. The chain joins TRBV10-1 to TRBJ1-1; D possibly corresponds to TRBD1 (6 bases). Germline V gives CDR1 WNHNN, CDR2 SYGVQD (reference sequence). V was clipped by 5 bases and J by 1 base, with 14 bases between them. The CDR3 contains 15 residues. The CDR3 DNA is TGCGCCAGCAGTTCCAGGACAGCACCGAACACTGAAGCTTTCTTT. This codes for CASSSRTAPNTEAFF.

The rearrangement joins TRBV29-1 to TRBJ2-5, with 8 nucleotides matching TRBD2. The CDR3 length is 18 residues. In germline, CDR1 is SQVTM, CDR2 ANQGSEA. V was pared by 1 base and J by 0 bases, with 13 bases of the junction left unmatched. CDR3 bases: TGCAGCGTTGAAGTGCCGGACAGCGGGACTAGGGACCAAGAGACCCAGTACTTC. Translating it yields CSVEVPDSGTRDQETQYF.

This clonotype is a singleton in its sample. This may come from a read error, since a much larger clone is one base off. V gene TRBV2 combines with J gene TRBJ1-1; D remains unclear. Germline V gives CDR1 SNHLY, CDR2 FYNNEI. The V gene lost 2 bases and the J gene lost 5 bases, with 6 bases spanning the gap. The CDR3 is 12 amino acids. The CDR3 region is CASSEMGTEAFF. For the CDR3, the DNA is TGTGCCAGCAGTGAAATGGGGACTGAAGCTTTCTTT.

J is TRBJ1-1 and V is TRBV2, with D perhaps matching TRBD1 (5 bases). Deletions cut 8 bases from V and 5 bases from J, with 24 bases between. CDR1 and CDR2 (germline): SNHLY, FYNNEI. The CDR3 spans 16 residues. The CDR3 bases are TGTGCCAGCGGCCCTGGGACGTTCCTCGAGAAGACTGAAGCTTTCTTT. It translates to CASGPGTFLEKTEAFF. Variable domain in full (rest from reference TRBV2 and TRBJ1-1): EPEVTQTPSHQVTQMGQEVILRCVPISNHLYFYWYRQILGQKVEFLVSFYNNEISEKSEIFDDQFSVERPDGSNFTLKIRSTKLEDSAMYFCASGPGTFLEKTEAFFGQGTRLTVV.

In DNA, the CDR3 is TGTGCCAGCAGTTACTCGGCAACTCGGGGCTACACCTTC. Protein: CASSYSATRGYTF. The genes are TRBV6-2 or TRBV6-3 and TRBJ1-2, with unresolved D. Between the trimmed V and J ends, which lost 0 bases and 8 bases, there was a span of 10 bases. The CDR3 has 13 amino acids. The germline CDR1 and CDR2 sequences are MNHEY and SVGEGT.

This clonotype was seen more than once but under ten times. This chain links TRBV20-1 with TRBJ1-5; D is ambiguous. Germline V gives CDR1 DFQATT, CDR2 SNEGSKA (reference sequence). This CDR3 region has 12 residues. Trimming took 5 bases from V and 4 from J, leaving 9 bases between them. The CDR3 loop is CSAVPGNQPQHF. In DNA form, the CDR3 reads TGCAGTGCTGTCCCCGGGAATCAGCCCCAGCATTTT.

CDR3 sequence reads: CASSDGGLAGGRYEQYF. In DNA, the CDR3 is TGTGCCAGCAGTGATGGGGGACTAGCGGGAGGACGGTACGAGCAGTACTTC. V and J are TRBV2 and TRBJ2-7; 15 bases match TRBD2. This CDR3 spans 17 amino acids. Germline CDR1 is SNHLY and CDR2 is FYNNEI. With 3 bases clipped from V and 4 bases from J, the junction kept 7 bases outside the gene matches.

The chain carries TRBV20-1 and TRBJ2-5, with 9 bases lining up with TRBD2. CDR3 length equals 16 residues. From germline, CDR1 is DFQATT and CDR2 SNEGSKA (reference sequence). V was clipped by 2 bases and J by 5 bases; unmatched bases: 12. CDR3 DNA sequence: TGCAGTGCTAGACTCCTAGGGACTAGCATTGGTGAGACCCAGTACTTC. It specifies CSARLLGTSIGETQYF.

This clonotype was observed many times. V is TRBV19 and J is TRBJ1-5, with D hard to call. The CDR3 has 12 residues. The V end lost 9 bases, the J end lost 4 bases, and 10 bases lay between the germline ends. Germline V gene lookup returns CDR1 LNHDA and CDR2 SQIVND (reference sequence). For the CDR3, the DNA is TGTGCCAGCGGGGAGGGTAATCAGCCCCAGCATTTT. This gives the protein CASGEGNQPQHF.

V usage is TRBV7-2 and J usage is TRBJ1-4; D call uncertain. Germline V gene sequence: CDR1 SGHTA, CDR2 FQGNSA. Trimming cost V 1 base and J 0 bases, with 9 bases left between them. The length of the CDR3 is 16 residues. The CDR3 sequence: CASSLGPGTTNEKLFF. CDR3 in DNA: TGTGCCAGCAGCTTAGGGCCTGGGACAACTAATGAAAAACTGTTTTTT.

The V call is TRBV9, the J call TRBJ1-2; D call uncertain. Trimming removed 3 bases from V and 8 bases from J, with 17 bases in between. CDR3 length equals 14 residues. The germline V gene encodes CDR1 SGDLS and CDR2 YYNGEE. The CDR3 nucleotides read TGTGCCAGCAGCGCACTCTCCGGAGGGCGCGGCTACACCTTC. It codes for CASSALSGGRGYTF.

This clonotype showed up just a few times. The chain couples TRBV14 to TRBJ1-2, with TRBD1 identical over 7 bases. Germline V gene sequence: CDR1 SGHDN, CDR2 FVKESK. The CDR3 totals 15 residues. V trimming: 1 base; J trimming: 0 bases; junction bases outside the gene matches: 2. CDR3 DNA: TGTGCCAGCAGCCAAGCTACAGGGGCTAACTATGGCTACACCTTC. Amino acid sequence: CASSQATGANYGYTF. Variable domain in full (rest from reference TRBV14 and TRBJ1-2): EAGVTQFPSHSVIEKGQTVTLRCDPISGHDNLYWYRRVMGKEIKFLLHFVKESKQDESGMPNNRFLAERTGGTYSTLKVQPAELEDSGVYFCASSQATGANYGYTFGSGTRLTVV.

As regards this clonotype: This CDR3 fails to terminate in the conserved phenylalanine or tryptophan, so it likely reflects a read error. The chain employs TRBV2 and TRBJ1-1; no clear D gene. The germline V gene encodes CDR1 SNHLY and CDR2 FYNNEI. Trimming removed 0 bases from V and 6 bases from J, with 11 bases in between. CDR3 length: 14 residues. DNA of the CDR3: TGTGCCAGCAGTGAAGCGCCCGGGAAGGCTGAAGCTTTCTCT. The encoded protein is CASSEAPGKAEAFS.

This clonotype was recorded a few times. V is TRBV6-1 and J is TRBJ2-7; D remains ambiguous. The CDR3 has 13 amino acids. V was clipped by 6 bases and J by 1 base, with 10 bases between them. Germline CDR1 and CDR2: MNHNS and SASEGT. The CDR3 reads CASRTDASYEQYF. In nucleotides, the CDR3 is TGTGCCAGCAGAACGGACGCATCCTACGAGCAGTACTTC.

This clonotype was counted only a few times. The rearrangement uses TRBV7-2 and TRBJ1-1; TRBD1 matches at 7 bases. In germline, CDR1 is SGHTA, CDR2 FQGNSA. This CDR3 is built from 13 residues. After removal of 7 bases from V and 4 bases from J, the junction contained 6 bases not matched to a gene. The chain's CDR3 is CASIGGGGTEAFF. For the CDR3, the DNA is TGTGCCAGCATCGGAGGGGGCGGCACTGAAGCTTTCTTT.

About this clonotype itself: A read error may explain this, as a much larger clone is one base away. The gene calls are TRBV9 and TRBJ1-2; TRBD1 might be the D (5 bases). CDR1 and CDR2 (germline): SGDLS, YYNGEE. The CDR3 is 13 amino acids. CDR3 coding DNA: TGTGCCAGCAGCCCCCGGCAGGGCGACGGCTGCACCTTC. It encodes CASSPRQGDGCTF.

The chain joins TRBV7-2 to TRBJ2-5; D uncertain. V was trimmed by 6 bases and J by 1 base, leaving 15 bases between them. The length of the CDR3 is 15 residues. Per the germline V gene, CDR1 is SGHTA and CDR2 is FQGNSA. CDR3 protein: CASSSAVDVQETQYF. CDR3 bases: TGTGCCAGCAGTTCCGCCGTGGATGTCCAAGAGACCCAGTACTTC.

In its sample, this clonotype was seen once. The chain is built from TRBV29-1 and TRBJ1-5; the match to TRBD1 covers 8 bases. The CDR3 is 13 residues long. The germline V gene has CDR1 SQVTM and CDR2 ANQGSEA. J lost 13 bases, V lost 5 bases, and 13 bases had no gene match. CDR3 DNA sequence: TGCAGCGTTTGGCCTGGGGAGGACAGGGTTCAGCATTTT. It is translated as CSVWPGEDRVQHF.